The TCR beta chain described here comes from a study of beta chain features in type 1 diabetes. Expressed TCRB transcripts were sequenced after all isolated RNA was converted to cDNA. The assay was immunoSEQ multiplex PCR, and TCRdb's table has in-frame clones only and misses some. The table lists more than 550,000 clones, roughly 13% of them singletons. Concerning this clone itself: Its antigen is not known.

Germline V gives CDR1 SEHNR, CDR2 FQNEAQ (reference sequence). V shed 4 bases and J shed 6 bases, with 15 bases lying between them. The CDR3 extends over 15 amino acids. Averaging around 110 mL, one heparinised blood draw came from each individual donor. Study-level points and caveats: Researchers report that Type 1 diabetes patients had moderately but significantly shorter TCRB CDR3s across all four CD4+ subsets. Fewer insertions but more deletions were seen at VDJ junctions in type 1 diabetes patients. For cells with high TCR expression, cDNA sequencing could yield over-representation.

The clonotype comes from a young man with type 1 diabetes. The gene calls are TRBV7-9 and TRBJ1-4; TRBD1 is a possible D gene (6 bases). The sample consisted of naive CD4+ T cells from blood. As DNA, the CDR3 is TGTGCCAGCAGCTCCCCAGGGGCGATTGATGAAAAACTGTTTTTT. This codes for CASSSPGAIDEKLFF. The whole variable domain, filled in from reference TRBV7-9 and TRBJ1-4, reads DTGVSQNPRHKITKRGQNVTFRCDPISEHNRLYWYRQTLGQGPEFLTYFQNEAQLEKSRLLSDRFSAERPKGSFSTLEIQRTEQGDSAMYLCASSSPGAIDEKLFFGSGTQLSVL.